This TCR beta chain was recovered during a study of blood T cells in healthy people across ages. Whole-study context: Template switching picked up about one barcoded beta molecule for each two T cells. The study's findings and limits: Long-lived donors exceeded aged donors in naive CD4+ cells and diversity.

Combining a sample-barcoded 5' primer with a J-beta primer mix, a second PCR ran for roughly 7 to 12 cycles. A template-switch adaptor containing 12 random nucleotides labeled each cDNA molecule. From the 5' RACE reads, TCRdb called clonotypes with MiXCR, one entry per CDR3 protein. The sample has approximately 850,000 distinct CDR3 sequences, roughly 44% seen once. This clonotype showed up just a few times. Its antigen is undetermined. The sample was blood. This TCR was recovered from a man in his fifties or sixties in good health.

CDR3 amino acids: CASREGQDFINSPLHF. The DNA for the CDR3 is TGTGCCAGCAGGGAAGGACAGGACTTCATAAATTCACCCCTCCACTTT. The V gene is TRBV7-2, the J gene TRBJ1-6, with TRBD1 matching 7 bases. Per the germline V gene, CDR1 is SGHTA and CDR2 is FQGNSA. There are 16 residues in the CDR3. V shed 6 bases and J 7 bases; nucleotides not matched to a gene: 12.